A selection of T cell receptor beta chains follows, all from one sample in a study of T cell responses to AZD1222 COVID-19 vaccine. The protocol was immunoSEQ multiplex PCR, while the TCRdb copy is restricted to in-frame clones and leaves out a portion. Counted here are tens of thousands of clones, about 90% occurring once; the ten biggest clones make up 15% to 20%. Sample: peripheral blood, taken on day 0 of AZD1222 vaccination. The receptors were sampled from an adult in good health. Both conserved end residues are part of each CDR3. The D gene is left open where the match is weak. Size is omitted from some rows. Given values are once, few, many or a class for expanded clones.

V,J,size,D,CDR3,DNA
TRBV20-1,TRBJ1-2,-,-,CSARIGYGYTF,TGCAGTGCTAGAATTGGCTATGGCTACACCTTC
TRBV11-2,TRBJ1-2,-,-,CASSLAEIRNYGYTF,TGTGCCAGCAGCTTAGCAGAAATACGTAACTATGGCTACACCTTC
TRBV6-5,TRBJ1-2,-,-,CASKATNYGYTF,TGTGCCAGCAAGGCGACTAACTATGGCTACACCTTC
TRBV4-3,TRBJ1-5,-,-,CASSQDKCGAPHQPQHF,TGCGCCAGCAGCCAAGATAAGTGCGGCGCCCCCCATCAGCCCCAGCATTTT
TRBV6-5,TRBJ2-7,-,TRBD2,CASIDGRALNEQYF,TGTGCCAGCATAGACGGGAGGGCCCTGAACGAGCAGTACTTC
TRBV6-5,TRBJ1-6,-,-,CASWDTYYNSPLHF,TGTGCCAGTTGGGACACCTATTATAATTCACCCCTCCACTTT
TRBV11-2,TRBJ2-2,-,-,CASSLDRFGGTGELFF,TGTGCCAGCAGCTTAGATCGATTCGGCGGAACCGGGGAGCTGTTTTTT
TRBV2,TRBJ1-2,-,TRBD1,CASSYDRGDYGYTF,TGTGCCAGCAGCTACGACAGGGGGGATTATGGCTACACCTTC
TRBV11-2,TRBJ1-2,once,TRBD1,CASSATGEGNGYTF,TGTGCCAGCAGCGCGACAGGGGAAGGGAATGGCTACACCTTC
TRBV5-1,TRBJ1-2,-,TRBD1,CASSFDMTGSDGYTF,TGCGCCAGCAGCTTTGACATGACAGGGTCGGATGGCTACACCTTC
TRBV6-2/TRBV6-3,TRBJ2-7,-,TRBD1,CASTPMFGTGIEQYF,TGTGCCAGCACCCCCATGTTTGGGACAGGGATCGAGCAGTACTTC
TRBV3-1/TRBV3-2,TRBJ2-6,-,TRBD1,CASSPWDRVGRSSGANVLTF,TGTGCCAGCAGCCCCTGGGACAGGGTAGGGCGGAGCTCTGGGGCCAACGTCCTGACTTTC
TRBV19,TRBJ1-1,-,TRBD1,CASSQATGRPEAFF,TGTGCCAGTAGTCAAGCGACAGGGAGACCTGAAGCTTTCTTT
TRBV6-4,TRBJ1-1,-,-,CASSGRGPKEAFF,TGTGCCAGCAGTGGTCGCGGACCGAAGGAAGCTTTCTTT
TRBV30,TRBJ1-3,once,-,CAWSVRGSGNTIYF,TGTGCCTGGAGTGTACGGGGGTCTGGAAACACCATATATTTT
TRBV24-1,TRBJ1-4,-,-,CATSDLNFEKLFF,TGTGCCACCAGTGATTTGAATTTTGAAAAACTGTTTTTT
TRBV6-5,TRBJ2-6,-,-,CASSRQHSGANVLTF,TGTGCCAGCAGTCGACAGCACTCTGGGGCCAACGTCCTGACTTTC
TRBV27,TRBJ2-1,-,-,CASRVGGASSYNEQFF,TGTGCCAGCAGGGTAGGGGGGGCTAGCTCCTACAATGAGCAGTTCTTC
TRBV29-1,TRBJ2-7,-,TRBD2,CSVSGLAGAYEQYF,TGCAGCGTTAGTGGGCTAGCGGGTGCCTACGAGCAGTACTTC
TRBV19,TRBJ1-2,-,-,CASSIQGIGGYTF,TGTGCCAGTAGTATACAGGGAATTGGGGGCTACACCTTC
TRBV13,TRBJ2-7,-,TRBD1,CASSSPGQGLYEQYF,TGTGCCAGCAGCTCTCCGGGACAGGGTCTTTACGAGCAGTACTTC
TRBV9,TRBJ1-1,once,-,CASSPTEKGEAFF,TGTGCCAGCAGCCCCACCGAGAAGGGTGAAGCTTTCTTT
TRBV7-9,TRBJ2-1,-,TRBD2,CASSSEEAGVGYEQFF,TGTGCCAGCAGCTCCGAGGAAGCGGGGGTTGGGTATGAGCAGTTCTTC
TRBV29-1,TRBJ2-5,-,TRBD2,CSVSTSGKETQYF,TGCAGCGTTAGTACTAGCGGGAAAGAGACCCAGTACTTC
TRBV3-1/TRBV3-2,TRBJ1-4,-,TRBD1,CASSFTGGGEKLFF,TGTGCCAGCAGCTTTACAGGGGGTGGTGAAAAACTGTTTTTT
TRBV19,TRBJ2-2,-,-,CASSWQGVPGELFF,TGTGCCAGTAGTTGGCAGGGTGTTCCCGGGGAGCTGTTTTTT
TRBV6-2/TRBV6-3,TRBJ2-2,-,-,CASSYVRGNTGELFF,TGTGCCAGCAGTTACGTGAGGGGCAACACCGGGGAGCTGTTTTTT
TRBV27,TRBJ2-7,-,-,CASSYSSGAYEQYF,TGTGCCAGCAGTTATTCCAGCGGCGCCTACGAGCAGTACTTC
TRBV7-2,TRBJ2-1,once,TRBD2,CASSYTPLAGKVYNEQFF,TGTGCCAGCAGCTACACGCCACTAGCGGGGAAAGTCTACAATGAGCAGTTCTTC
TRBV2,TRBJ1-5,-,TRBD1,CASSEGDREVQPQHF,TGTGCCAGCAGTGAAGGGGACAGGGAAGTTCAGCCCCAGCATTTT
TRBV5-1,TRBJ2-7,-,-,CASSYRAASYEQYF,TGCGCCAGCAGCTACCGGGCGGCCTCCTACGAGCAGTACTTC
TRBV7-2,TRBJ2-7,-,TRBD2,CASSLGGGNYEQYF,TGTGCCAGCAGCTTAGGCGGGGGGAACTACGAGCAGTACTTC
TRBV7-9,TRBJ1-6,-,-,CASSSAAHSPLHF,TGTGCCAGCAGCTCAGCTGCCCATTCACCCCTCCACTTT
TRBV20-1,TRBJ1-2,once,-,CSALTGSGYTF,TGCAGTGCATTGACAGGTAGTGGCTACACCTTC
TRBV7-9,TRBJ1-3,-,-,CASSPPGGNTIYF,TGTGCCAGCAGCCCGCCAGGGGGAAACACCATATATTTT